The clone carrying this TCR beta chain was counted once. The antigen remains undetermined. The germline V gene encodes CDR1 SGHTA and CDR2 FQGNSA. This CDR3 comprises 14 residues. Trimming removed 2 bases at V and 1 base at J, with 6 bases between. Data came from immunoSEQ multiplex PCR; TCRdb stores just in-frame clones and leaves some out. The profile shows 9,000 to 13,000 clones, approximately 61% of them singletons. These data belong to a study of CD4+ T cells in melanoma. Study conclusions and caveats: Diverse differentiation states were reported for melanoma neoantigen-specific CD4+ T cells. CD8+ T cell, macrophage and B cell function reportedly correlated with neoantigen-specific CD4+ T cells.

The sample was cells from a culture (not recorded whether cultured in vitro). This sequence joins TRBV7-2 and TRBJ2-1; the D is unclear. This TCR came from a human donor with melanoma. The CDR3 sequence is CASSLLLSYNEQFF. In nucleotides, the CDR3 is TGTGCCAGCAGCTTACTCCTTTCCTACAATGAGCAGTTCTTC. Complete variable domain (other parts from reference TRBV7-2 and TRBJ2-1): GAGVSQSPSNKVTEKGKDVELRCDPISGHTALYWYRQSLGQGLEFLIYFQGNSAPDKSGLPSDRFSAERTGGSVSTLTIQRTQQEDSAVYLCASSLLLSYNEQFFGPGTRLTVL.